This TCR beta chain comes out of a study of spatial heterogeneity in lung cancer. Regarding time point: sample taken at primary tumor resection. A total of some 70 untreated early-stage non-small cell lung cancer patients served as donors. Unsorted samples of tumor, nontumor lung or frozen PBMC had their whole RNA sequenced. The CDR3 totals 12 residues. Trimming took off 8 bases at V and 5 bases at J, with 12 bases between the two ends. Germline V gene lookup returns CDR1 MNHEY and CDR2 SVGAGI. This clonotype is classed as medium-sized. Its cognate antigen is unknown. Broader study findings: Tumoral mutation counts were tracked by counts of expanded intratumoral alpha and beta TCRs.

Individual TCR cDNA molecules each bore their own unique molecular identifier. MiXCR, run by TCRdb on the 5' RACE reads, gives a single entry per CDR3 protein. The table has fewer than 2,000 distinct CDR3 sequences, around 9.3% seen once; the top ten hold 9.5% to 10%. The clonotype originates from a female donor with early-stage non-small cell lung cancer. V usage is TRBV6-5 and J usage is TRBJ1-1; D is uncertain. The input for sequencing was lung tumor tissue, taken at surgery. The CDR3 here is CASSHPKTEAFF. The CDR3 DNA reads TGTGCCAGCTCACACCCGAAGACTGAAGCTTTCTTT.